This T cell receptor (beta chain) was identified during a study of CD8+CD57+ T cells in acquired aplastic anemia. In germline, CDR1 is SNHLY, CDR2 FYNNEI. This CDR3 has 15 residues. The V gene lost 4 bases and the J gene lost 2 bases, with 14 bases spanning the gap. This clonotype was recorded many times. The antigen remains undetermined. TCR beta VDJ combinations and CDR3 sequences were profiled from genomic DNA. TCRdb fed the reads into MiXCR, producing one record per CDR3 protein. The sample lists some 220,000 distinct CDR3 sequences; approximately 35% were seen once. Study findings and constraints: Almost 30 shared CD8+ CDR3s appeared highly expressed within patients' immunodominant clones.

Sequencing was performed on sorted CD4+, CD8+, or CD8+CD57+ T cells (not recorded which) from PBMCs. This clonotype was obtained from a human donor in good health, serving as a control. The gene calls are TRBV2 and TRBJ1-1; D gene ambiguous. As DNA, the CDR3 is TGTGCCAGCAGTGCTGTGGGCTGGGGAAACACTGAAGCTTTCTTT. Encoded protein: CASSAVGWGNTEAFF.